The T cell receptor beta chain under discussion was sequenced for a study of control samples from healthy donors and cancer patients. The CDR3 totals 15 residues. Germline CDR1 and CDR2: SGHRS and YFSETQ. V lost 0 bases, J lost 5 bases, and 14 bases lay in between. Sequenced by immunoSEQ multiplex PCR; TCRdb stores in-frame clones only, minus some. The sample has roughly 220,000 clones, 85% to 95% seen once. The clonotype originates from a man aged 50-60 years in good health. The chain employs TRBV5-1 and TRBJ2-5; TRBD2 is a possible D gene (5 bases). Material: blood. The CDR3 protein is CASSLVQRRMETQYF. DNA of the CDR3: TGCGCCAGCAGCTTGGTTCAGCGGCGGATGGAGACCCAGTACTTC.